Described below is a single TCR beta chain sequence and its context. Its antigen is unidentified. UMI-labeled 5' RACE yielded the TRB cDNA libraries. TCRdb reprocessed the 5' RACE reads, with one entry per CDR3 protein and no DNA. Listed are 150,000 or so distinct CDR3 sequences; approximately 0.46% falls within the top ten. This sample stems from a study of CXCR3-negative and CXCR3-positive naive CD8 T cells. The wider study: Some 130 million TRB reads were obtained overall (about 1.5 +/- 0.3 million per library). Study findings and constraints: Partly lower CXCR3 expression followed cryopreservation, and most assays relied on fresh PBMCs. Naive cells that were CXCR3-positive had more hydrophobic TRB CDR3s (compared with CXCR3-negative naive cells).

Germline V gives CDR1 LGHNA, CDR2 YSLEER. This CDR3 comprises 16 residues. Naive CD8+ T lymphocytes were specified as CD45RO-CCR7+CD27+CD95-. This chain connects TRBV4-3 to TRBJ2-5; TCRdb calls TRBD2, which cannot be checked without DNA. This TCR was sampled from a human donor in good health. Some clones in this sample may be carry-over from other donors' samples. Sequenced material: naive CXCR3+ CD8+ T cells from blood. The subset: CD45RO-CCR7+CD27+CD95- naive CD8+ T cells expressing CXCR3 (TNR3+). The CDR3 spells CASSQIGLAGIETQYF.